The clone carrying this T cell receptor (beta chain) was detected many times. Antigen: not known. TCRdb re-called the 5' RACE reads through MiXCR, storing one row per CDR3 protein. Here the sample spans approximately 150,000 distinct CDR3 sequences, roughly 21% being singletons. This record comes from a study of T-cell memory formation after mild COVID-19. About the research overall: Across donors, TCR clusters were largely donor specific.

Study-wide points: Cross-reactive memory apparently joined, as some responding clones appeared in pre-infection memory. Chiefly within CM and EM were the contracting CD4+ clones; CD8+ ones were within EMRA. Clones that got smaller from day 15 to 85 had even CD4/CD8, while clones growing later tipped toward CD4+.

The CDR3 loop spans 16 amino acids. V was cut by 5 bases and J by 8 bases, with 22 bases left in between. The germline V gene encodes CDR1 MNHEY and CDR2 SVGAGI. Sequences were obtained from PBMCs or a T cell subset sorted from them (not recorded which). This TCR came from an adult woman who had mild COVID-19 (a few samples of this study predate the infection). Cell type and time point are not known. The chain carries TRBV6-5 and TRBJ2-1; D is possibly TRBD1 or TRBD2 (7 bases each). CDR3 sequence (DNA): TGTGCCAGCAGTAGGCAGGGGGGGACCGGGTACGATGAGCAGTTCTTC. This gives the protein CASSRQGGTGYDEQFF.